The subject of this entry is one TCR beta chain. The assay was immunoSEQ multiplex PCR, and TCRdb's table has in-frame clones only and misses some. The table shows fewer than 65,000 clones, with around 90% occurring only once. The sample comes from a study of OX40 agonist ivuxolimab in advanced cancers. Germline V gene lookup returns CDR1 SQVTM and CDR2 ANQGSEA. Trimming cost V 1 base and J 4 bases, with 16 bases left between them. The CDR3 covers 15 residues. V gene TRBV29-1 combines with J gene TRBJ1-1; D remains ambiguous. The TCR comes from an adult with an advanced solid tumor such as melanoma, head and neck, liver or kidney cancer. Sequenced material: CD4+ or CD8+ T cells sorted from blood, taken in a trial of the OX40 agonist ivuxolimab. The CDR3 is CSVEGGRGIPTEAFF. As DNA, the CDR3 is TGCAGCGTTGAAGGGGGTCGGGGTATTCCCACTGAAGCTTTCTTT.